This T cell receptor beta chain was sequenced for a study of blood T cell repertoires in COVID-19. Study at large: Material from acute and convalescent COVID-19 was sourced from the United States, Italy and Spain. From T cells, B-cell-depleted T cells, or PBMCs came the material, which was cDNA or gDNA.

V lost 5 bases, J lost 4 bases, and 15 bases lay in between. Per germline, CDR1 LNHDA and CDR2 SQIVND (reference sequence). The CDR3 is 14 residues long. Study processing details: Scientists estimated how many nucleated cells there were by amplifying reference gene primers. Libraries were prepared by immunoSEQ multiplex PCR; TCRdb keeps only in-frame clonotypes and omits some of them. V, J and clone size are those of that table, while D and trimming were read from the DNA. The data hold tens of thousands of clones, with more than 85% observed a single time. The sample comprised peripheral blood. V and J are TRBV19 and TRBJ2-7, with a weak D call TRBD1 (5 bases). The receptor was derived from a human donor in a cohort sampled during active COVID-19. The CDR3 DNA sequence: TGTGCCAGTAGTTTACCCGGCCAGGGTTACGAGCAGTACTTC. This gives the protein CASSLPGQGYEQYF.